One sample yielded the 26 T cell receptor beta chains listed below, sequenced in a study of CXCR3-negative and CXCR3-positive naive CD8 T cells. TRB cDNA was prepared as libraries by UMI-labeled 5' RACE. Each CDR3 protein gets one entry in TCRdb, which reprocessed the 5' RACE reads and gives no DNA. Found here are about 120,000 distinct CDR3 sequences; the top ten clones hold around 0.5%. Material: naive CXCR3- CD8+ T cells from blood. Subset indicated: CD45RO-CCR7+CD27+CD95- naive CD8+ T cells lacking CXCR3 (TNR3-). The receptor set was obtained from a human donor in good health. Some clones in this sample may be carry-over from other donors' samples.

This sequence joins TRBV19 and TRBJ2-2; TCRdb outputs TRBD1, but without DNA this stays unchecked. CDR3 length equals 18 residues. CDR1 LNHDA and CDR2 SQIVND come from the germline V gene (reference sequence). This CDR3 is CASRLTSPLPWNTGELFF.

The V gene is TRBV9, the J gene TRBJ2-1; absent DNA, TCRdb's TRBD1 call cannot be checked. The CDR3 length is 12 residues. Germline values: CDR1 SGDLS, CDR2 YYNGEE. The chain's CDR3 is CASSVPGFEQFF.

V gene TRBV6-5 combines with J gene TRBJ2-2; there is no DNA to check the TCRdb D call of TRBD1. Germline V gene data show CDR1 as MNHEY and CDR2 as SVGAGI. The CDR3 consists of 16 residues. CDR3 sequence reads: CASSYSGTVNTGELFF.

The chain combines TRBV10-3 with TRBJ2-3; TCRdb proposes TRBD2, but this gene call is untestable without DNA. Germline CDR1 reads ENHRY; CDR2 reads SYGVKD. CDR3 size: 16 residues. The CDR3 sequence is CAISGPGLAEPDTQYF.

The chain employs TRBV13 and TRBJ2-2. This CDR3 is built from 13 residues. From germline, CDR1 is PRHDT and CDR2 FYEKMQ (reference sequence). The CDR3 spells CASSLGPTGELFF.

The rearrangement uses TRBV7-6 and TRBJ2-3; with no DNA, the TCRdb D assignment of TRBD1 cannot be verified. The CDR3 is made up of 18 amino acids. Germline values: CDR1 SGHVS, CDR2 FNYEAQ. The CDR3 region is CASSRNRDRERITDTQYF.

This chain uses TRBV5-6 with TRBJ2-1. This CDR3 comprises 13 residues. Germline V lookup: CDR1 SGHDT, CDR2 YYEEEE. The CDR3 is CATSLSSYNEQFF.

The gene calls are TRBV24-1 and TRBJ1-1; the TCRdb D gene call, TRBD1, has no DNA to confirm it. Germline loops: CDR1 KGHDR, CDR2 SFDVKD. The CDR3 sequence is 15 residues long. CDR3 amino acids: CATSDEYQGDTEAFF.

CDR3 region: CASSISRSKGKFF. The chain couples TRBV19 to TRBJ2-1. In germline, CDR1 is LNHDA, CDR2 SQIVND (reference sequence). The CDR3 loop spans 13 amino acids.

The V gene is TRBV20-1, the J gene TRBJ2-1; TCRdb calls TRBD1, which cannot be checked without DNA. Germline V gene data show CDR1 as DFQATT and CDR2 as SNEGSKA (reference sequence). This CDR3 contains 16 residues. CDR3 loop: CSASLLVGGIYNEQFF.

The V call is TRBV7-6, the J call TRBJ2-1; TCRdb names TRBD2, which stays unverified in the absence of DNA. CDR1 and CDR2 (germline): SGHVS, FNYEAQ. The CDR3 is made up of 16 amino acids. CDR3 sequence reads: CASSQKTSGSHNEQFF.

The chain recombines TRBV28 with TRBJ1-2; the TCRdb D gene call, TRBD1, has no DNA to confirm it. This CDR3 is built from 16 residues. Germline V lookup: CDR1 MDHEN, CDR2 SYDVKM. Here the CDR3 reads CASSPFVTGDDYGYTF.

The CDR3 region is CASTGGPTYEQYF. The chain couples TRBV3-1 to TRBJ2-7; TCRdb outputs TRBD2, but without DNA this stays unchecked. The CDR3 runs to 13 residues. Germline CDR1 reads LGHDT; CDR2 reads YNNKEL (reference sequence).

The rearrangement uses TRBV3-1 and TRBJ1-1; TCRdb designates TRBD1, a call that cannot be tested without DNA. The germline V gene has CDR1 LGHDT and CDR2 YNNKEL (reference sequence). The CDR3 is made up of 14 amino acids. The CDR3: CASSLSGMNTEAFF.

The chain recombines TRBV29-1 with TRBJ2-1. The CDR3 is made up of 11 amino acids. The germline CDR1 and CDR2 sequences are SQVTM and ANQGSEA. The CDR3 loop is CSVTSFNEQFF.

This chain connects TRBV20-1 to TRBJ2-1. This CDR3 comprises 17 residues. Germline V gives CDR1 DFQATT, CDR2 SNEGSKA (reference sequence). CDR3 protein: CSARDPIAGGFYNEQFF.

The chain has TRBV9 and TRBJ1-2. The CDR3 spans 15 residues. Germline CDR1 reads SGDLS; CDR2 reads YYNGEE. The CDR3 is CASSGPRGGNYGYTF.

V gene TRBV15 combines with J gene TRBJ1-5. There are 14 residues in the CDR3. Per germline, CDR1 LNHNV and CDR2 YYDKDF (reference sequence). CDR3 sequence reads: CATFRTGSNQPQHF.

This sequence joins TRBV6-6 and TRBJ1-6; the TCRdb D gene call, TRBD1, has no DNA to confirm it. The length of the CDR3 is 13 residues. CDR1 is MNHNY and CDR2 is SVGAGI in the germline V gene (reference sequence). CDR3 loop: CATGTGEYSPLHF.

V and J are TRBV29-1 and TRBJ2-7; with no DNA, the TCRdb D assignment of TRBD2 cannot be verified. CDR3 length equals 11 residues. Per the germline V gene, CDR1 is SQVTM and CDR2 is ANQGSEA. The CDR3 spells CSVDFEGEQYF.

The J gene is TRBJ1-3, the V gene TRBV29-1; the D gene TCRdb calls, TRBD1, cannot be checked with no DNA. Germline assignment: CDR1 SQVTM and CDR2 ANQGSEA. This CDR3 comprises 14 residues. CDR3 sequence reads: CSVEVGHSGNTIYF.

This chain joins TRBV5-1 and TRBJ1-1. The CDR3 consists of 17 residues. Germline V gene sequence: CDR1 SGHRS, CDR2 YFSETQ. CDR3 residues: CASSLPGGQNFNTEAFF.

This rearrangement joins TRBV3-1 to TRBJ2-1; TCRdb indicates TRBD2, and absent DNA this call remains unverified. This CDR3 region has 15 residues. CDR1 and CDR2 from the germline V gene are LGHDT and YNNKEL (reference sequence). CDR3 amino acids: CASSQNLGAVDEQFF.

This chain uses TRBV29-1 with TRBJ2-1. The CDR3 is 11 residues long. CDR1 is SQVTM and CDR2 is ANQGSEA in the germline V gene. This CDR3 reads CSVEGENEQFF.

CDR3 sequence: CASSYSAGSRRGENTGELFF. This sequence joins TRBV6-6 and TRBJ2-2; TCRdb indicates TRBD2, and absent DNA this call remains unverified. The CDR3 has 20 residues. Germline values: CDR1 MNHNY, CDR2 SVGAGI (reference sequence).

This rearrangement joins TRBV18 to TRBJ2-7; TCRdb designates TRBD1, a call that cannot be tested without DNA. The germline CDR1 and CDR2 sequences are KGHSH and LQKENI. The CDR3 spans 17 residues. CDR3 loop: CASSPRGTGGASYEQYF.